This record concerns one T cell receptor beta chain sequence. Its recognized antigen is unknown. Nothing much larger sits one base from this clone, and base qualities are not available. This specimen belongs to a study of T cell responses to AZD1222 COVID-19 vaccine (dated by TCRdb to the early 2020s). Turning to the overall study: AZD1222 recipients given second doses at about 4 weeks or at about 12 weeks were pooled, since spike-specific TCR depth and breadth were not found to differ between the two schedules. A total of about 230 trial participants underwent TCR sequencing, of whom approximately 210 received two doses of AZD1222 and about 25 received two doses of the MenACWY control vaccine. Enrollment into the trials was organized by age into subgroups of 18-55, 56-69 and 70-plus years, and those subgroups contained roughly 150, 30 and 60 TCR-sequenced participants, respectively. Here is what the overall study found, with its caveats: The 56-69-year group was small, and its depth increase did not reach significance, likely because of low power. A significant rise in spike-specific TCR breadth and depth was observed after two AZD1222 doses relative to day 0 and relative to MenACWY recipients. Reportedly, almost half of the unique spike-specific TCRs recognized epitopes lying outside the regions that are mutated in the B.1.351 and B.1.1.7 variants. Because no samples from the day 14 peak response were available, repertoires could be characterized only after the peak T cell response. Conclusions about previously exposed vaccinees were limited because only 6 or 7 AZD1222 recipients were SARS-CoV-2 seropositive at baseline. Participants were mostly white British, with more females than males. The authors suggested clonal diversity may have been underestimated. CD4 TCRs associated with the vaccine covered the entire spike protein, and the dominant responses were in regions 160-218 and 743-854.

The CDR3 regions of human TCRbeta chains were subjected to immunosequencing. As for the original processing: TCRs in the repertoires were compared against a reference library of SARS-CoV-2-specific TCRs that had been generated with the MIRA antigen-specificity platform. Breadth was defined as the fraction of unique TCRs that were SARS-CoV-2-associated, and depth was defined as the fraction of total T cells that were SARS-CoV-2-associated. Using the MIRA data, each spike-specific TCR was assigned both to the spike region to which the TCR was reactive and to a CD4 or CD8 class. Log10-transformed breadth and depth values were compared by one-way ANOVA with Sidak's multiple comparisons tests. TCRdb provides this immuneACCESS table in a form limited to in-frame rearrangements. Some clones are lacking; in checked studies, under half of them reflect an unresolved V gene, and why the rest are absent is not known. V and J calls and clone size are copied from that table; D and trimming were computed from the DNA. In this sample the table shows roughly 150,000 clones, more than 85% of which occur a single time. Under 5% of the sample lies in the top ten.

What the time point label conveys for this sample: baseline before first vaccination. Vaccinee samples were obtained from the UK trials COV001 and COV002, which included a single-blind randomized controlled phase 2/3 trial of AZD1222 (ChAdOx1 nCoV-19) in healthy adults. For TCRbeta chain sequencing, PBMC samples were collected from trial participants at day 0 and at day 28 after the second dose. This TCR derives from an adult in good health. The sequencing here drew on peripheral blood, taken on day 0 of AZD1222 vaccination.

For the CDR3, the sequence is CASSDSVAGELFF. The DNA reads as follows: TGCGCCAGCAGCGATAGCGTAGCCGGGGAGCTGTTTTTT. The sequence links TRBV5-1 to TRBJ2-2, and TRBD2 may be the D gene, going by 5 matching bases. The germline V gene encodes CDR1 SGHRS and CDR2 YFSETQ. The CDR3 measures 13 amino acids from cysteine to phenylalanine. Only CDR3 DNA is held: 39 bases, read in frame from base 1. V drops 4 bases and J drops 6 bases, leaving 10 bases in between.